The 24 T cell receptor beta chains reported below all come from one sample, sequenced in a study of CD8+ T cells in alopecia areata. The authors extracted RNA and reverse transcribed it into cDNA as the sequencing template. The method was immunoSEQ multiplex PCR; TCRdb's version includes in-frame clones alone and lacks a portion of them. The sample has about 150,000 clones, around 50% seen once. This specimen consisted of CD8+ T cells sorted from blood, obtained at week 0. The receptors stem from a human donor with alopecia areata.

This chain links TRBV9 with TRBJ2-7, with 9 bases lining up with TRBD1. V dropped 4 bases and J dropped 5; count of bases not matched to a gene: 10. The CDR3 runs to 15 residues. Germline CDR1 reads SGDLS; CDR2 reads YYNGEE. CDR3 sequence reads: CASSPRGTGIDEQYF. CDR3 in DNA: TGTGCCAGCAGCCCTAGGGGGACAGGGATTGACGAGCAGTACTTC.

This rearrangement joins TRBV30 to TRBJ2-2; no definite D call. CDR1 GTSNPN and CDR2 SVGIG come from the germline V gene (reference sequence). V shed 2 bases and J shed 3 bases, with 7 bases lying between them. This CDR3 spans 13 amino acids. The CDR3 here is CAWSPQYTGELFF. In nucleotides, the CDR3 is TGTGCCTGGAGTCCACAGTACACCGGGGAGCTGTTTTTT.

The V and J genes are TRBV9 and TRBJ2-1; D is uncertain. The V end was cut by 4 bases, the J end by 6 bases, with 8 bases between. Germline CDR1 and CDR2: SGDLS and YYNGEE. This CDR3 is 12 amino acids long. CDR3 DNA sequence: TGTGCCAGCAGCACCGGGCCCAATGAGCAGTTCTTC. This translates into CASSTGPNEQFF.

This clone has just a few counts. J is TRBJ1-2 and V is TRBV5-6; no clear D gene. V dropped 2 bases and J dropped 6 bases, with 11 bases sitting between them. CDR1 is SGHDT, CDR2 YYEEEE, per germline. The CDR3 has 13 residues. The CDR3 here is CASSFGTAHGYTF. The CDR3 region has the DNA TGTGCCAGCAGCTTCGGAACAGCCCATGGCTACACCTTC.

This clone has more than one count but fewer than ten. The J gene is TRBJ1-5, the V gene TRBV28; 9 positions match TRBD1. The CDR3 has 15 amino acids. Germline loops: CDR1 MDHEN, CDR2 SYDVKM. V was pared by 7 bases and J by 5 bases, with 9 bases of the junction left unmatched. DNA of the CDR3: TGTGCCAGCAACGACCTGGGACAGGGAGATCAGCCCCAGCATTTT. This translates into CASNDLGQGDQPQHF.

The table lists this clone with a few counts. The V and J genes are TRBV7-8 and TRBJ2-2; perhaps TRBD1 as D (6 bases). Germline CDR1 reads SGHVS; CDR2 reads FQNEAQ. The CDR3 covers 14 residues. Trimming stripped 4 bases from V and 6 bases from J, with 12 bases between. CDR3 nucleotide sequence: TGTGCCAGCAGCTCCACAGGGTTCCCCGGGGAGCTGTTTTTT. Protein product: CASSSTGFPGELFF.

The rearrangement joins TRBV6-5 to TRBJ2-6; D call uncertain. The CDR3 has 12 amino acids. Trimming left V 10 bases short and J 2 bases short, with 6 bases between. Germline V gives CDR1 MNHEY, CDR2 SVGAGI. CDR3 sequence reads: CATCTGANVLTF. CDR3 nucleotide sequence: TGTGCCACCTGCACTGGGGCCAACGTCCTGACTTTC.

The rearrangement uses TRBV29-1 and TRBJ1-2, with D possibly TRBD1 on 6 matching bases. Between the trimmed V and J ends, which lost 5 bases and 8 bases, there was a span of 18 bases. Germline CDR1 reads SQVTM; CDR2 reads ANQGSEA. This CDR3 comprises 13 residues. The CDR3 nucleotides read TGCAGCGTTAACCAAGGACAGCCCGGGGGCTACACCTTC. Translated, it gives CSVNQGQPGGYTF.

The V call is TRBV6-5, the J call TRBJ2-1, with 8 positions matching TRBD2. The length of the CDR3 is 16 residues. V shed 2 bases and J 6 bases; nucleotides not matched to a gene: 9. Per the germline V gene, CDR1 is MNHEY and CDR2 is SVGAGI. CDR3 residues: CASSYSSGEISNEQFF. In DNA, the CDR3 is TGTGCCAGCAGTTACAGTAGCGGGGAGATTTCCAATGAGCAGTTCTTC.

This clone has a single count. V and J are TRBV11-2 and TRBJ2-1; the match to TRBD1 covers 12 bases. The CDR3 is made up of 14 amino acids. J was trimmed by 8 bases and V by 5 bases; bases with no gene match: 4. The germline CDR1 and CDR2 sequences are SGHAT and FQNNGV. The CDR3 region is CASSPGTGGYEQFF. DNA of the CDR3: TGTGCCAGCAGCCCAGGGACAGGGGGCTATGAGCAGTTCTTC.

This clone was seen only a few times. The chain links TRBV29-1 to TRBJ2-1; 10 bases align to TRBD1. The CDR3 spans 14 residues. V was pared by 8 bases and J by 2 bases, with 6 bases of the junction left unmatched. From germline, CDR1 is SQVTM and CDR2 ANQGSEA. The CDR3 protein is CSLMTGGPYNEQFF. CDR3 sequence (DNA): TGCAGCTTAATGACAGGGGGCCCCTACAATGAGCAGTTCTTC.

This clone has more than one count but fewer than ten. V is TRBV19 and J is TRBJ2-7; no clear D gene. The CDR3 consists of 13 residues. The V end lost 3 bases, the J end lost 3 bases, and 9 bases lay between the germline ends. The germline gives CDR1 LNHDA, CDR2 SQIVND (reference sequence). The CDR3 sequence is CASSMSRSYEQYF. In nucleotides, the CDR3 is TGTGCCAGTAGTATGTCGCGCAGCTACGAGCAGTACTTC.

There are a few counts of this clone. The chain employs TRBV10-3 and TRBJ1-2; D remains unclear. V was pared by 2 bases and J by 8 bases, with 12 bases between. Germline V lookup: CDR1 ENHRY, CDR2 SYGVKD. The CDR3 length is 13 residues. CDR3 in amino acids: CAISENGQAGYTF. CDR3 bases: TGTGCCATCAGTGAGAATGGTCAGGCCGGCTACACCTTC.

The rearrangement links TRBV15 to TRBJ2-5, with D tentatively TRBD1 (5 bases). Germline loops: CDR1 LNHNV, CDR2 YYDKDF (reference sequence). V was shortened by 1 base and J by 5 bases, with 11 bases between the two germline ends. This CDR3 has 14 amino acids. CDR3 amino acids: CATSRAGRVETQYF. In nucleotides, the CDR3 is TGTGCCACCAGCAGAGCAGGCAGGGTGGAGACCCAGTACTTC.

Of note for this clone: At the DNA level, this CDR3 is encoded by other sequences in the same sample as well. The chain is built from TRBV9 and TRBJ2-3; 8 nucleotides align to TRBD2. V trimming: 4 bases; J trimming: 0 bases; junction bases outside the gene matches: 4. The germline gives CDR1 SGDLS, CDR2 YYNGEE. The CDR3 extends over 15 amino acids. This CDR3 is CASSPSGGSTDTQYF. CDR3 DNA: TGTGCCAGCAGCCCTTCGGGGGGGAGCACAGATACGCAGTATTTT.

This clone was seen only a few times. The chain uses TRBV5-1 and TRBJ2-3, with D possibly called TRBD1 or TRBD2 (5 bases each). Trimming removed 1 base at V and 0 bases at J, with 9 bases between. Looked up from germline, CDR1 is SGHRS and CDR2 is YFSETQ. The CDR3 has 15 amino acids. The CDR3 loop is CASSLSGRSTDTQYF. For the CDR3, the DNA is TGCGCCAGCAGCTTGTCGGGGCGAAGCACAGATACGCAGTATTTT.

The rearrangement links TRBV29-1 to TRBJ2-7, with TRBD2 identical over 11 bases. The germline gives CDR1 SQVTM, CDR2 ANQGSEA. V lost 2 bases, J lost 5 bases, and 5 bases stayed unmatched. This CDR3 has 14 residues. The CDR3 coding sequence is TGCAGCGTTGAACTAGCGGGGGGATTAAACGAGCAGTACTTC. Its protein is CSVELAGGLNEQYF.

This clone was counted between two and nine times. This chain links TRBV13 with TRBJ2-1; 7 nucleotides line up with TRBD2. The J segment lost 7 bases and the V segment lost 8 bases, leaving 2 bases of the junction unmatched. CDR3 size: 11 residues. Per the germline V gene, CDR1 is PRHDT and CDR2 is FYEKMQ (reference sequence). The CDR3 DNA is TGTGCCAGCCGCGGGGGTAATGAGCAGTTCTTC. It specifies CASRGGNEQFF.

V usage is TRBV7-7 and J usage is TRBJ2-2, with D perhaps TRBD1 (6 bases). Germline lookup yields CDR1 SSHAT and CDR2 FNYEAQ (reference sequence). Trimming removed 5 bases at V and 8 bases at J, with 12 bases between. CDR3 length: 13 residues. CDR3 bases: TGTGCCAGCAGCGAATACAGGGTGGGGGAGCTGTTTTTT. This gives the protein CASSEYRVGELFF. Complete variable domain (other parts from reference TRBV7-7 and TRBJ2-2): GAGVSQSPRYKVTKRGQDVTLRCDPISSHATLYWYQQALGQGPEFLTYFNYEAQPDKSGLPSDRFSAERPEGSISTLTIQRTEQRDSAMYRCASSEYRVGELFFGEGSRLTVL.

This chain links TRBV7-9 with TRBJ2-7, with 7 bases identical to TRBD1. Germline V CDR1 and CDR2: SEHNR, FQNEAQ (reference sequence). CDR3 length: 14 residues. With 5 bases clipped from V and 3 bases from J, the junction kept 7 bases outside the gene matches. This CDR3 reads CASSRQGSGYEQYF. Written as DNA, the CDR3 is TGTGCCAGCAGCCGACAGGGCTCGGGCTACGAGCAGTACTTC.

The rearrangement links TRBV25-1 to TRBJ2-4; D tentatively reads TRBD1 or TRBD2 (5 bases each). V lost 3 bases and J lost 10, with 10 bases in between. The CDR3 runs to 12 residues. Germline CDR1 is MGHDK and CDR2 is SYGVNS. The CDR3 reads CASSDWGNIQYF. The DNA for the CDR3 is TGTGCCAGCAGTGATTGGGGGAATATTCAGTACTTC.

The chain combines TRBV4-3 with TRBJ2-7; the match to TRBD1 covers 8 bases. Germline V gives CDR1 LGHNA, CDR2 YSLEER. Unmatched junction bases numbered 4, after V lost 0 bases and J lost 0 bases. The CDR3 has 16 residues. In DNA, the CDR3 is TGCGCCAGCAGCCAAGATCGACAGGGGACCTCCTACGAGCAGTACTTC. Translation: CASSQDRQGTSYEQYF.

This clone was picked up a small number of times. This probably arose from a read error, given a far larger clone one base away. The sample carries other DNA sequences with the same CDR3. The chain joins TRBV6-5 to TRBJ1-2, with TRBD1 as a possible D gene (6 bases). Germline loops: CDR1 MNHEY, CDR2 SVGAGI. The length of the CDR3 is 12 residues. CDR3 coding DNA: TGTGCCTGCAGGGGCAGAAACTATGGCTACACCTTC. Its translation is CACRGRNYGYTF.

The genes are TRBV18 and TRBJ1-2; D ambiguous. The CDR3 spans 15 residues. V dropped 3 bases and J dropped 3 bases, with 14 bases sitting between them. CDR1 KGHSH and CDR2 LQKENI come from the germline V gene. The CDR3 DNA reads as TGTGCCAGCTCACCGACCCTGGGATTATACTATGGCTACACCTTC. It specifies CASSPTLGLYYGYTF.